A single sample is the source of the 7 T cell receptor beta chains below, sequenced in a study of breast tumors, draining lymph nodes, adjacent tissues. The lymph nodes were axillary draining lymph nodes from breast cancer patients. TCRdb fed the multiplex PCR reads into MiXCR, producing one record per CDR3 protein. The table lists around 140,000 distinct CDR3 sequences, 32% of them singletons. The source material was axillary lymph node tissue. These receptors were taken from a female donor with breast cancer. Some clones in this sample may be carry-over from other donors' samples.

V gene TRBV12-3 or TRBV12-4 combines with J gene TRBJ2-5; 12 positions match TRBD2. This CDR3 is built from 15 residues. V gave up 8 bases and J gave up 4 bases; unmatched junction bases: 8. The CDR3 DNA sequence: TGTGCCAGCGGCTCTAGCGGGGGGGCAGGAGAGACCCAGTACTTC. It translates to CASGSSGGAGETQYF.

This clonotype came up once. This chain uses TRBV6-5 with TRBJ2-3, with D unclear. The CDR3 totals 16 residues. V was trimmed by 0 bases and J by 2 bases, leaving 12 bases between them. The germline CDR1 and CDR2 sequences are MNHEY and SVGAGI. DNA of the CDR3: TGTGCCAGCAGTTACTCGAGGCAGACGAACACAGATACGCAGTATTTT. Amino acid sequence: CASSYSRQTNTDTQYF.

This clonotype was picked up many times. The chain employs TRBV19 and TRBJ1-4; TRBD1 might be the D (5 bases). The CDR3 is 14 residues long. V lost 10 bases and J lost 5, with 17 bases in between. From germline, CDR1 is LNHDA and CDR2 SQIVND (reference sequence). In DNA form, the CDR3 reads TGTGCCACCACGACCGGGACGGAGAATGAAAAACTGTTTTTT. This sequence encodes CATTTGTENEKLFF.

This chain joins TRBV10-3 and TRBJ1-6; a possible D gene is TRBD1 (5 bases). This CDR3 spans 15 amino acids. Trimming removed 2 bases at V and 7 bases at J, with 12 bases between. Per germline, CDR1 ENHRY and CDR2 SYGVKD. The CDR3 DNA reads TGTGCCATCAGTGAGGGGACGGACGGGAATTCACCCCTCCACTTT. Translation: CAISEGTDGNSPLHF.

Worth noting for this clonotype: Mismatch with germline at one junction end may stem from a read error. The chain carries TRBV28 and TRBJ1-2; the D is unclear. CDR1 is MDHEN and CDR2 is SYDVKM in the germline V gene. The CDR3 length is 11 residues. This CDR3 is CAGSLGYGYTF. Written as DNA, the CDR3 is TGTGCCGGCAGTTTGGGGTATGGCTACACCTTC.

For this clonotype: Possible read error: a much larger clone is one base away. The gene calls are TRBV6-4 and TRBJ2-3, with D possibly matching TRBD1 (5 bases). Per germline, CDR1 MRHNA and CDR2 SNTAGT. This CDR3 contains 13 residues. In nucleotides, the CDR3 is TGTGCCAGCAGTAACAGGAGCACAGATACGCGGTATTTT. This gives the protein CASSNRSTDTRYF.

In this sample, this clonotype turned up a few times. This chain's CDR3 is CASSLGQGREPQYF. CDR3 in DNA: TGCGCCAGCAGCTTGGGACAGGGGCGGGAGCCCCAGTACTTC. The V call is TRBV5-1, the J call TRBJ2-5, with a tentative D call TRBD1 (8 bases). Germline CDR1 is SGHRS and CDR2 is YFSETQ. The CDR3 totals 14 residues. Trimming removed 0 bases from V and 9 bases from J, with 15 bases in between.